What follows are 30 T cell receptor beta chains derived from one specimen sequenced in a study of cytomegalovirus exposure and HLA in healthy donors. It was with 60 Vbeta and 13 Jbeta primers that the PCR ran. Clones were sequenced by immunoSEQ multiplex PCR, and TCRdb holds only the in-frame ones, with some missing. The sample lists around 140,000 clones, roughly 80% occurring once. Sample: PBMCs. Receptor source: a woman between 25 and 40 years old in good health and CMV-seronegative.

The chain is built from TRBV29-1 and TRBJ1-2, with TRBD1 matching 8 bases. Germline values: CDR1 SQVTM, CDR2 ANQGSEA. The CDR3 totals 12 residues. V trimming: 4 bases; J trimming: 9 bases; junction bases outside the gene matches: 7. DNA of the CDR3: TGCAGCGTTGGAGTCGACAGGGGTAGCTACACCTTC. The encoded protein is CSVGVDRGSYTF. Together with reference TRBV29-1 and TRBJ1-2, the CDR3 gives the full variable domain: SAVISQKPSRDICQRGTSLTIQCQVDSQVTMMFWYRQQPGQSLTLIATANQGSEATYESGFVIDKFPISRPNLTFSTLTVSNMSPEDSSIYLCSVGVDRGSYTFGSGTRLTVV.

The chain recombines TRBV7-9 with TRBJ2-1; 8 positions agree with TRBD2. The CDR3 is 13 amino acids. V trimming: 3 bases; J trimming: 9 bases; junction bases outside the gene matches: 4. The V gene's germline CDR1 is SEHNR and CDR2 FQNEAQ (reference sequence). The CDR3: CASSFAGGSEQFF. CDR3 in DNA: TGTGCCAGCAGCTTCGCGGGAGGATCTGAGCAGTTCTTC. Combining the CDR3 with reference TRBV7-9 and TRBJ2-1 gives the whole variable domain DTGVSQNPRHKITKRGQNVTFRCDPISEHNRLYWYRQTLGQGPEFLTYFQNEAQLEKSRLLSDRFSAERPKGSFSTLEIQRTEQGDSAMYLCASSFAGGSEQFFGPGTRLTVL.

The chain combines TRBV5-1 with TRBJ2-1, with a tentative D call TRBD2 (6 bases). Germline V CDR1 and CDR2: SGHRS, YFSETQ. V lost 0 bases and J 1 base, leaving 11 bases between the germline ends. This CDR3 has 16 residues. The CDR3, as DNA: TGCGCCAGCAGCTTGGCCGTGGCGGGGTCCTACAATGAGCAGTTCTTC. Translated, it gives CASSLAVAGSYNEQFF.

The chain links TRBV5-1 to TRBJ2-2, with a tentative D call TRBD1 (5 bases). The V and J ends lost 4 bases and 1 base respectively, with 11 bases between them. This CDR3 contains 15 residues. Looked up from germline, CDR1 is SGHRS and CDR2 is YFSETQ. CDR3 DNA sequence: TGCGCCAGCAGCCCAGACACAGGGAACACCGGGGAGCTGTTTTTT. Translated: CASSPDTGNTGELFF.

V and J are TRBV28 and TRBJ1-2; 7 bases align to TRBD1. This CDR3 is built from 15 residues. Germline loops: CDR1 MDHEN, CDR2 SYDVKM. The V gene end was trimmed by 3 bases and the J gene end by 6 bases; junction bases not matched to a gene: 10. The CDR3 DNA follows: TGTGCCAGCAGTTTTATAGTCAGGGGGATGAATGGCTACACCTTC. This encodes CASSFIVRGMNGYTF.

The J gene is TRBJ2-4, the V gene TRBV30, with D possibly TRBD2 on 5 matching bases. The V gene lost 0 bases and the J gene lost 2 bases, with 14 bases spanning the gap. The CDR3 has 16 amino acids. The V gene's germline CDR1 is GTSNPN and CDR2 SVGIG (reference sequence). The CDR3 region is CAWSVTYEGTKNIQYF. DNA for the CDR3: TGTGCCTGGAGTGTTACTTATGAGGGTACCAAAAACATTCAGTACTTC.

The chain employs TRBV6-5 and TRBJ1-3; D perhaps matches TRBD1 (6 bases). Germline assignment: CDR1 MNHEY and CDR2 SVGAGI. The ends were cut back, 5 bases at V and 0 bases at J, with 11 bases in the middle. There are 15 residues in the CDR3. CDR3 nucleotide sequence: TGTGCCAGCAGTCCTACAGGGAGCTCTGGAAACACCATATATTTT. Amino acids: CASSPTGSSGNTIYF.

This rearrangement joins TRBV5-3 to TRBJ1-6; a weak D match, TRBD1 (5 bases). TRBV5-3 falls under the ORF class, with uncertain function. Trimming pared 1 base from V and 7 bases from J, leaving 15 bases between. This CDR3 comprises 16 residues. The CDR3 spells CARSLPPRGWNSPLHF. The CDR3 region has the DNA TGTGCCAGAAGCTTGCCCCCAAGGGGATGGAATTCACCCCTCCACTTT.

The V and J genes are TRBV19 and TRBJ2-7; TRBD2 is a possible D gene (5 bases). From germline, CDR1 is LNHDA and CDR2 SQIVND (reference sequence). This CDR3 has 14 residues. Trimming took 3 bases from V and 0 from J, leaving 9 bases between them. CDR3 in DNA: TGTGCCAGTAGTATCGGAGGCACCTCCTACGAGCAGTACTTC. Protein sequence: CASSIGGTSYEQYF.

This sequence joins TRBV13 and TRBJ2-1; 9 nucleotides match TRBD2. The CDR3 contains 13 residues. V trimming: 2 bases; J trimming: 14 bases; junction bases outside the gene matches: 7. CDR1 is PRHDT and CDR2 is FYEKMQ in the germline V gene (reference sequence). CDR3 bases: TGTGCCAGCAGCTTAAATCGGCGCGGGGGGGAGTTCTTC. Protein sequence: CASSLNRRGGEFF.

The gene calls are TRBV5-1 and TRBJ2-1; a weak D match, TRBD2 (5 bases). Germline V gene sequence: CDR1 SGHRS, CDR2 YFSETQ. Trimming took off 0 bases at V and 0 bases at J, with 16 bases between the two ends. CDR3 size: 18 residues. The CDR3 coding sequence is TGCGCCAGCAGCTTGGGGGGTTCTAGCAGACGCTCCTACAATGAGCAGTTCTTC. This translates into CASSLGGSSRRSYNEQFF.

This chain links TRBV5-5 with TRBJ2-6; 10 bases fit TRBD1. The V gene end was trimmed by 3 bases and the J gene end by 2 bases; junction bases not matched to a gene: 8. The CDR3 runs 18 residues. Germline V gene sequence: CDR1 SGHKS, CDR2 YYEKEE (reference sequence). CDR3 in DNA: TGTGCCAGCAGCTCGCCGGGACAGGGGAGGGCTGGGGCCAACGTCCTGACTTTC. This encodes CASSSPGQGRAGANVLTF.

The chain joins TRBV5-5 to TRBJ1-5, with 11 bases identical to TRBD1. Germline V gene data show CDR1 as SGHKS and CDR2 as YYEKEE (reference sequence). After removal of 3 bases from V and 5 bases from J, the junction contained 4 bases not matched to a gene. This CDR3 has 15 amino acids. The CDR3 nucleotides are TGTGCCAGCAGCTGGGGGACAGGGGGGGATCAGCCCCAGCATTTT. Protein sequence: CASSWGTGGDQPQHF.

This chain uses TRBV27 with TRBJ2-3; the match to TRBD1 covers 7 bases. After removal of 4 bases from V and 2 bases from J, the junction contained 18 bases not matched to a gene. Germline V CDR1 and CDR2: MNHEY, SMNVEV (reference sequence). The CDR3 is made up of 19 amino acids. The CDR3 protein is CASSSQMLTGQPNTDTQYF. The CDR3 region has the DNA TGTGCCAGCAGTTCTCAAATGTTAACGGGACAGCCAAACACAGATACGCAGTATTTT.

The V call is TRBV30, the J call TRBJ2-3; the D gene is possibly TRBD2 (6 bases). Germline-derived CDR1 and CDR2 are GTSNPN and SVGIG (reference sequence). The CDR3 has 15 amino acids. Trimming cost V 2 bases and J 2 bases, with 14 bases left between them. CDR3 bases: TGTGCCTGGAGTCCAGCCGGGACTGTCACAGATACGCAGTATTTT. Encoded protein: CAWSPAGTVTDTQYF. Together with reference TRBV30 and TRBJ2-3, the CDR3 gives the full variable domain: SQTIHQWPATLVQPVGSPLSLECTVEGTSNPNLYWYRQAAGRGLQLLFYSVGIGQISSEVPQNLSASRPQDRQFILSSKKLLLSDSGFYLCAWSPAGTVTDTQYFGPGTRLTVL.

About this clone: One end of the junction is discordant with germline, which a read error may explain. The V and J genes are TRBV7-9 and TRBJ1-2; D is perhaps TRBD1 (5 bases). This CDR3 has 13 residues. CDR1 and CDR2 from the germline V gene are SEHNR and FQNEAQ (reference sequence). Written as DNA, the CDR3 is TGTTCCAGCAAACAGGCCTCGGACTATGGCTACACCTTC. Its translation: CSSKQASDYGYTF.

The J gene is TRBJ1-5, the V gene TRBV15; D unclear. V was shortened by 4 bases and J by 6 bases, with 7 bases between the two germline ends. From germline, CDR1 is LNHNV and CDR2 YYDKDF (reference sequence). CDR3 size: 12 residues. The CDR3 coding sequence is TGTGCCACCAGCAAATCCGGTCAGCCCCAGCATTTT. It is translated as CATSKSGQPQHF.

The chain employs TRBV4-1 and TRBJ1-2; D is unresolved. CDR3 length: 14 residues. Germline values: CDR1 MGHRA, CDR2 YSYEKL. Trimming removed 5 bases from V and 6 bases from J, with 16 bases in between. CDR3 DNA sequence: TGCGCCAGCAGCGTACACGCGCTTGGAGATGGCTACACCTTC. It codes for CASSVHALGDGYTF.

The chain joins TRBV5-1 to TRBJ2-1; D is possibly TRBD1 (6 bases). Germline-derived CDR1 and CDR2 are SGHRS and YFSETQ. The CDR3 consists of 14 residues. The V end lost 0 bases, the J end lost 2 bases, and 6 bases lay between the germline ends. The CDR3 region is CASSLGDTYNEQFF. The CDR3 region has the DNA TGCGCCAGCAGCTTGGGGGACACCTACAATGAGCAGTTCTTC.

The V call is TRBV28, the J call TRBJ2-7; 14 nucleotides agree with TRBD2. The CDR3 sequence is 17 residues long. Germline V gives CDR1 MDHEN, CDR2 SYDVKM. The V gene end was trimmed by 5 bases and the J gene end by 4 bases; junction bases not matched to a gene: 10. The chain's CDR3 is CASSRLGLAGEKYEQYF. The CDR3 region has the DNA TGTGCCAGCAGTCGACTGGGACTAGCGGGAGAGAAATACGAGCAGTACTTC.

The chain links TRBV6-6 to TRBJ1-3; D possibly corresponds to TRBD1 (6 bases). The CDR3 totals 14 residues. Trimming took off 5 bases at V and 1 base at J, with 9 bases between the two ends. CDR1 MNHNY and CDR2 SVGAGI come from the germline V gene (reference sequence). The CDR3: CASSPGVSGNTIYF. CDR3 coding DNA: TGTGCCAGCAGTCCAGGGGTGTCTGGAAACACCATATATTTT.

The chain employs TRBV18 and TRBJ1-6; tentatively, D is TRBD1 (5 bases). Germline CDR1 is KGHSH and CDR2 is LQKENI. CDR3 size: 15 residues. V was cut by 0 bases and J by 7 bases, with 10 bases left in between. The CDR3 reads CASSPPAGRNSPLHF. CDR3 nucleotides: TGTGCCAGCTCACCACCTGCAGGGAGGAATTCACCCCTCCACTTT.

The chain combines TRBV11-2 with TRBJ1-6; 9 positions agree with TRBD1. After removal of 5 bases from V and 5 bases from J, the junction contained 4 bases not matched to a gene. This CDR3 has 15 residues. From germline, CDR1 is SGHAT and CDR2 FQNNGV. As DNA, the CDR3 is TGTGCCAGCAGCCACGGGACAGGGCATAATTCACCCCTCCACTTT. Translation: CASSHGTGHNSPLHF.

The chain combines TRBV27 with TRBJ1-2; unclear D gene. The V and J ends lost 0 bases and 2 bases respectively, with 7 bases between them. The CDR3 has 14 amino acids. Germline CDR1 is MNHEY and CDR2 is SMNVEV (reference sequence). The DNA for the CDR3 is TGTGCCAGCAGTTTATCGAGGGCGAACTATGGCTACACCTTC. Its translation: CASSLSRANYGYTF.

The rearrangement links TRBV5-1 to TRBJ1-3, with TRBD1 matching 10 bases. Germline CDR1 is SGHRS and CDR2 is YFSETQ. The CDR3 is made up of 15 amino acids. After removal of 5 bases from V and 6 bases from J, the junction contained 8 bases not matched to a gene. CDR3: CASSSATGGLNTIYF. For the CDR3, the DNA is TGCGCCAGCAGTTCAGCGACAGGGGGCTTAAACACCATATATTTT.

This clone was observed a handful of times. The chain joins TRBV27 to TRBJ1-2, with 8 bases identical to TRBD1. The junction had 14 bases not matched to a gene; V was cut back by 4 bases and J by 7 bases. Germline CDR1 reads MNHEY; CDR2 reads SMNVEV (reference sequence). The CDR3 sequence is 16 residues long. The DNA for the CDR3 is TGTGCCAGCAGTTCAGTTAAGGGCCAGGGGGCGCGTGGCTACACCTTC. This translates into CASSSVKGQGARGYTF.

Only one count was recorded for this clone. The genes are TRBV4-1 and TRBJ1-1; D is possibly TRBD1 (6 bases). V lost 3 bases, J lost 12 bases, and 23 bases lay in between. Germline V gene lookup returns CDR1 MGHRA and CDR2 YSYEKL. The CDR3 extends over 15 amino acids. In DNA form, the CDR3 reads TGCGCCAGCAGCCAGTTGACAGGTCTTAGGGGCGCTACTTTCTTT. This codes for CASSQLTGLRGATFF.

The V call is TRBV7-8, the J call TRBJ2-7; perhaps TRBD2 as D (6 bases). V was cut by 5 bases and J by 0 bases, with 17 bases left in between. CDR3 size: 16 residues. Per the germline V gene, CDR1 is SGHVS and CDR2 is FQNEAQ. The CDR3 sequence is CASSTGDLASSYEQYF. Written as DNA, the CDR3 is TGTGCCAGCAGCACCGGGGACTTGGCGAGCTCCTACGAGCAGTACTTC.

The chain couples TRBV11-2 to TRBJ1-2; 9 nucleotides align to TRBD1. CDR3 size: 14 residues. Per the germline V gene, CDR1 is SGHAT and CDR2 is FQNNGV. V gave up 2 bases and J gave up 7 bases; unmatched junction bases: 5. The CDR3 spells CASSLLTGGGGYTF. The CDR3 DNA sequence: TGTGCCAGCAGCTTACTTACAGGGGGCGGTGGCTACACCTTC.

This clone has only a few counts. The CDR3 bases are TGCGCCAGCAGCCAGGGACTAGCGGGGGGGCACGGGGAGCTGTTTTTT. It yields the protein CASSQGLAGGHGELFF. The chain has TRBV4-1 and TRBJ2-2; 16 bases are a match to TRBD2. The CDR3 loop spans 16 amino acids. V gave up 3 bases and J gave up 7 bases; unmatched junction bases: 2. Germline V lookup: CDR1 MGHRA, CDR2 YSYEKL.